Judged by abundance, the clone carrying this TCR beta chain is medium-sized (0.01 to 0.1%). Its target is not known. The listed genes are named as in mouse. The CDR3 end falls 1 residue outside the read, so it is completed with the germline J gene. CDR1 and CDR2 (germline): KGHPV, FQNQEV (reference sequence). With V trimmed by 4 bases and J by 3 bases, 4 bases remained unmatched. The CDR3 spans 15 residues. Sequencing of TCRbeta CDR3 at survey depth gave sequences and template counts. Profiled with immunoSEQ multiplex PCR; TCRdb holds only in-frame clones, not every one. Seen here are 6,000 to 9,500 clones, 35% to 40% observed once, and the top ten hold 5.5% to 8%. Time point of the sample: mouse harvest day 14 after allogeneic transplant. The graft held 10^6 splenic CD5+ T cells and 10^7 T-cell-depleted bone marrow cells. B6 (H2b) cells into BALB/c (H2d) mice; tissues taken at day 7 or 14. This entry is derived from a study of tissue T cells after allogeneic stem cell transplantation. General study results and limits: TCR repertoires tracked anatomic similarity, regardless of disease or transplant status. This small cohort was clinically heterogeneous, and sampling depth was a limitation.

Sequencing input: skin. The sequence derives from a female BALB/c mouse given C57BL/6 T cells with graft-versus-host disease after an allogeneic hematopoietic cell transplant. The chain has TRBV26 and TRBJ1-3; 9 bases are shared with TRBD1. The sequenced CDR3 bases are TGTGCCAGCAGTCCGGGACAGGGTTATGGAAATACGCTCTAT. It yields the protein CASSPGQGYGNTLY. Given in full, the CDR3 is CASSPGQGYGNTLYF.